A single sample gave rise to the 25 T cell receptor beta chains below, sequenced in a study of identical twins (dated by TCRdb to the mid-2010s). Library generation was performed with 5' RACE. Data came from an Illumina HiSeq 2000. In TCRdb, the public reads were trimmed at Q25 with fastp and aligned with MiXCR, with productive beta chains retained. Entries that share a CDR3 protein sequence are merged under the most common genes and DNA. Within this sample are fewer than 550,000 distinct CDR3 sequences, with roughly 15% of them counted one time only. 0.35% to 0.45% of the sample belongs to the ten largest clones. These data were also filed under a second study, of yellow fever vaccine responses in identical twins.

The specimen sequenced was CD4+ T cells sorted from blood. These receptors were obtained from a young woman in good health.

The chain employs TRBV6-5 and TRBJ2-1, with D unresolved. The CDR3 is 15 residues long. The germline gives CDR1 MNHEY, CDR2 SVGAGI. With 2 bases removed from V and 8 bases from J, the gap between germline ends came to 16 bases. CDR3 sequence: CASSYTRVGFYEQFF. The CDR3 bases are TGTGCCAGCAGTTACACCCGCGTGGGATTTTATGAGCAGTTCTTC.

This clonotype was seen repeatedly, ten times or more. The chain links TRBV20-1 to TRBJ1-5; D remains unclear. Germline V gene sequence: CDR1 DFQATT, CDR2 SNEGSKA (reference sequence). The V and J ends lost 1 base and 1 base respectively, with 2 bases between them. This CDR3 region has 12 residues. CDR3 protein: CSARGSNQPQHF. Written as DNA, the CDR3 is TGCAGTGCTAGAGGGAGCAATCAGCCCCAGCATTTT.

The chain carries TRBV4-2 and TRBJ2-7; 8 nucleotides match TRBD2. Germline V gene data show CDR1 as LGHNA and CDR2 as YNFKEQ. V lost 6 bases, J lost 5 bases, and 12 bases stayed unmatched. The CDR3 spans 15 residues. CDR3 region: CASRRHPGTSDEQYF. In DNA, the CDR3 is TGTGCCAGCAGGCGACATCCCGGGACTAGTGACGAGCAGTACTTC.

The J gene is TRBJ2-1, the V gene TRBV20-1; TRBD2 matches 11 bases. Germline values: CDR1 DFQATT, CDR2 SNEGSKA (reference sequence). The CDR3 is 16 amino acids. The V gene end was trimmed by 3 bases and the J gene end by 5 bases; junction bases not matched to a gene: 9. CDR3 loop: CSASSLYSGRDNEQFF. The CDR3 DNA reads TGCAGTGCTAGCAGCCTCTATAGCGGGAGGGACAATGAGCAGTTCTTC.

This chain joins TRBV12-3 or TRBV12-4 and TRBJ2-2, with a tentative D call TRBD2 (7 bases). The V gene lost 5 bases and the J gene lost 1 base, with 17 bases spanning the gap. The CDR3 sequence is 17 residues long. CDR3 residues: CASSPREGRGNTGELFF. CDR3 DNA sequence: TGTGCCAGCAGTCCCAGGGAGGGCAGGGGGAACACCGGGGAGCTGTTTTTT.

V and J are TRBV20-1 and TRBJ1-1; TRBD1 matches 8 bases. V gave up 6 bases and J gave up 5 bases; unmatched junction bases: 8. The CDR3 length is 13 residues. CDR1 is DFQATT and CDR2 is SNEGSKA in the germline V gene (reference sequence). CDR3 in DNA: TGCAGTGCCATACAGGGGGTTAGAACTGAAGCTTTCTTT. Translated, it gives CSAIQGVRTEAFF.

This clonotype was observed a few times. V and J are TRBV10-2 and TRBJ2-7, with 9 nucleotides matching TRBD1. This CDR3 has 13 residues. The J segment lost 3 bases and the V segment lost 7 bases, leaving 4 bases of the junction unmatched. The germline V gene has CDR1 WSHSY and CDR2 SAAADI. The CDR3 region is CASMAGQGYEQYV. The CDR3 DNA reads TGCGCCAGCATGGCGGGACAGGGCTACGAGCAGTACGTC.

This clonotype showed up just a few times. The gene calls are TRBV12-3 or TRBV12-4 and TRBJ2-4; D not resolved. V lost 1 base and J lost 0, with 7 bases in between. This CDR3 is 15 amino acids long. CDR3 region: CASSLGTLAKNIQYF. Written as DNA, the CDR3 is TGTGCCAGCAGTTTAGGGACCCTAGCCAAAAACATTCAGTACTTC.

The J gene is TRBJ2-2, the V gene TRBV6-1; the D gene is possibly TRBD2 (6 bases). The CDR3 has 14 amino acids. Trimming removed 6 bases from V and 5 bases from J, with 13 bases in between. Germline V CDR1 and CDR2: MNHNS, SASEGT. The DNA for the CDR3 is TGTGCCAGCAGACTGACTAGTGAAACCGGGGAGCTGTTTTTT. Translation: CASRLTSETGELFF.

For the CDR3, the DNA is TGTGCCAGCAGACCCATTGCCCTTGGTGGGGCAAATGAGCAGTTCTTC. Residues: CASRPIALGGANEQFF. The chain is built from TRBV6-1 and TRBJ2-1; D is perhaps TRBD1 (5 bases). CDR1 is MNHNS and CDR2 is SASEGT in the germline V gene. V was cut by 6 bases and J by 7 bases, with 22 bases left in between. The CDR3 extends over 16 amino acids.

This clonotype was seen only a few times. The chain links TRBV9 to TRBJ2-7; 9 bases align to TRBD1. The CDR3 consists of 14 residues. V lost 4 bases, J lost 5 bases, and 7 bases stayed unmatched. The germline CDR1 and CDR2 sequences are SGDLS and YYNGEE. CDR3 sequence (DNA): TGTGCCAGCAGCCCATTCACAGGGGGCCACGAGCAGTACTTC. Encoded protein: CASSPFTGGHEQYF.

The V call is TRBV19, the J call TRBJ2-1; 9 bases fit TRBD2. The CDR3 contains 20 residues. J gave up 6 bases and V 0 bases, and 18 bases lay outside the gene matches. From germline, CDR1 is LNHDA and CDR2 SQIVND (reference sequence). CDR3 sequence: CASSIDLGGFKREVGNEQFF. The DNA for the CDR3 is TGTGCCAGTAGTATAGATTTGGGGGGGTTTAAGCGGGAGGTTGGCAATGAGCAGTTCTTC.

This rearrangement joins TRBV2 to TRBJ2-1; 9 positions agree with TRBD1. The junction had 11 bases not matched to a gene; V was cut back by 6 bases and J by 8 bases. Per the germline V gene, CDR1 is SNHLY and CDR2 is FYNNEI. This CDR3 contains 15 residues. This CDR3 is CASRPDRGLFDEQFF. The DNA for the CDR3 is TGTGCCAGCAGACCGGACAGGGGTCTGTTCGATGAGCAGTTCTTC.

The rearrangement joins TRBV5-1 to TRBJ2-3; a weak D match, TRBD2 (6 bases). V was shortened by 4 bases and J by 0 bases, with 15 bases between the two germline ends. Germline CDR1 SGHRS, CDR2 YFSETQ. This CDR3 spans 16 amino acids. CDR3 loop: CASSPGGGRSTDTQYF. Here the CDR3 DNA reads TGCGCCAGCAGCCCGGGTGGGGGGAGAAGCACAGATACGCAGTATTTT.

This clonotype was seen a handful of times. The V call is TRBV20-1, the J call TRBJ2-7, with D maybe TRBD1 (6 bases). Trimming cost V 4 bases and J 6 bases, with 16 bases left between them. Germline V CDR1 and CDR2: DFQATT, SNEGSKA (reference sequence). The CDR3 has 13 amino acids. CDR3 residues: CSATRTDPSEQYF. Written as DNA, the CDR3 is TGCAGTGCTACCCGGACAGACCCGAGCGAGCAGTACTTC.

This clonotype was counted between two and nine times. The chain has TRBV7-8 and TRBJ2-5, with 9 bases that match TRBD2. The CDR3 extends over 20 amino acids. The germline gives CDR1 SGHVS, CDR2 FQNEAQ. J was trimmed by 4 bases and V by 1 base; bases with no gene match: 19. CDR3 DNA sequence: TGTGCCAGCAGCTTAGGCCGAGGGGACCTTGGCGGGGGGGCAAGAGAGACCCAGTACTTC. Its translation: CASSLGRGDLGGGARETQYF.

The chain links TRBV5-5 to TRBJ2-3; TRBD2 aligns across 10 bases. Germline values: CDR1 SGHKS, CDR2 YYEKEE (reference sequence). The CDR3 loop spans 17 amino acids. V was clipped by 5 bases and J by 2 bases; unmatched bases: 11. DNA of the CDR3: TGTGCCAGCAGACCCCCGGGACTAGCGAAGAACACAGATACGCAGTATTTT. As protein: CASRPPGLAKNTDTQYF.

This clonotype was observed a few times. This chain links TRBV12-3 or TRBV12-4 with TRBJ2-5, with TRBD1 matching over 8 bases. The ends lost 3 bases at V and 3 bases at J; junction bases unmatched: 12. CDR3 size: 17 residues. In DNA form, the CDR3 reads TGTGCCAGCAGTTTTTTAATTCCGGACAGGGTCAAAGAGACCCAGTACTTC. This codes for CASSFLIPDRVKETQYF.

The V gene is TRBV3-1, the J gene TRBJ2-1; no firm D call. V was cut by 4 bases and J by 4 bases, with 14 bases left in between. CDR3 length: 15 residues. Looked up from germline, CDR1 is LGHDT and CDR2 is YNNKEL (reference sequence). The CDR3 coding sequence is TGTGCCAGCAGCCGACTCAGGTCTGATTACAATGAGCAGTTCTTC. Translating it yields CASSRLRSDYNEQFF.

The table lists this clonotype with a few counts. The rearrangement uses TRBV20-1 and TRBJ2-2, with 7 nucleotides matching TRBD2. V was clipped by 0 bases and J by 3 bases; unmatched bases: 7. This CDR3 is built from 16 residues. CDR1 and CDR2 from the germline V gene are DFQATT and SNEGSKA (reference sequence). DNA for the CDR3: TGCAGTGCTAGAGATACAGCGGGATGGGACACCGGGGAGCTGTTTTTT. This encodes CSARDTAGWDTGELFF.

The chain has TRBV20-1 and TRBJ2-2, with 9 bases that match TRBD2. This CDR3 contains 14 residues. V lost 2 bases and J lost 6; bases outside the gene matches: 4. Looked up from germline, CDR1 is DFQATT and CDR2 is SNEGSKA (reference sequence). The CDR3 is CSARLAGSAGELFF. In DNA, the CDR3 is TGCAGTGCTAGACTAGCGGGAAGCGCCGGGGAGCTGTTTTTT.

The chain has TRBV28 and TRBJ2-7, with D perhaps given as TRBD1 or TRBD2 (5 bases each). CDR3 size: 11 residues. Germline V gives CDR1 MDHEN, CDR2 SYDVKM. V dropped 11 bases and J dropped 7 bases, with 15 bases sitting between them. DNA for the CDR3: TGTGCCGCCCAGGGACCTCGAGAGCAGTACTTC. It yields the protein CAAQGPREQYF.

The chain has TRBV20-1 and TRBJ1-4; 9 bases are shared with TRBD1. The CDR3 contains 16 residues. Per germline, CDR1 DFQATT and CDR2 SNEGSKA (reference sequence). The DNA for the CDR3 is TGCTGCGCACCCGGGACAGGGAGGAATGCTAATGAAAAACTGTTTTTT. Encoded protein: CCAPGTGRNANEKLFF.

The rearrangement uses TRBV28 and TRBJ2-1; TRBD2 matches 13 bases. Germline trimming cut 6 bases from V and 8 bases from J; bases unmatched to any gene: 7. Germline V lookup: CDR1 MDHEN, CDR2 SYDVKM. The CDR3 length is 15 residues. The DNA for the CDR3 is TGTGCCAGCAGGACCGGGACTAGCGGGGTTTATGAGCAGTTCTTC. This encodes CASRTGTSGVYEQFF.

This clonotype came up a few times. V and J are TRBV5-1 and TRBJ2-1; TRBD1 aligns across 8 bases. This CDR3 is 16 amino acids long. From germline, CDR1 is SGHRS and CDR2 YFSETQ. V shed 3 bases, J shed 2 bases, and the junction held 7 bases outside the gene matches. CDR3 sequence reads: CASSSRTGKTYNEQFF. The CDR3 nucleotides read TGCGCCAGCAGCTCACGGACAGGGAAAACCTACAATGAGCAGTTCTTC.